These 28 T cell receptor beta chains were sequenced from one sample in a study of blood T cells in healthy people across ages. Primed by a sample-barcoded 5' primer and a J-beta primer mix, a second PCR proceeded for 7 to 11 cycles. In TCRdb, the 5' RACE reads were re-called with MiXCR into one record per CDR3 protein. This table has around 800,000 distinct CDR3 sequences, more than 25% appearing once. These same data were also listed under a study on T cells of mothers and their children.

The specimen was blood. Receptors originate from a boy younger than 18 in good health.

This clonotype was detected only a few times. The chain is built from TRBV6-5 and TRBJ2-1; 10 bases align to TRBD1. V shed 6 bases and J 12 bases; nucleotides not matched to a gene: 14. CDR3 length: 15 residues. The germline V gene has CDR1 MNHEY and CDR2 SVGAGI. CDR3 sequence (DNA): TGTGCCAGCAGAACCAGACAGGGGGCTAGGGCCGGGCAGTTCTTC. This sequence encodes CASRTRQGARAGQFF.

The chain combines TRBV20-1 with TRBJ2-2; D remains unclear. The germline V and J ends were trimmed by 5 bases and 4 bases, with 14 bases remaining between them. From germline, CDR1 is DFQATT and CDR2 SNEGSKA (reference sequence). There are 14 residues in the CDR3. Written as DNA, the CDR3 is TGCAGTGCTCTTTTCCAGGACCCCACCGGGGAGCTGTTTTTT. This translates into CSALFQDPTGELFF.

This clonotype was detected a few times. This chain links TRBV2 with TRBJ2-3; the D gene is possibly TRBD2 (5 bases). The germline V gene has CDR1 SNHLY and CDR2 FYNNEI. This CDR3 has 16 residues. V lost 1 base and J lost 0, with 11 bases in between. In DNA, the CDR3 is TGTGCCAGCAGTGAAGGGAGGCAAGCTAGCACAGATACGCAGTATTTT. As protein: CASSEGRQASTDTQYF.

The genes are TRBV5-4 and TRBJ2-5; the match to TRBD2 covers 8 bases. The CDR3 is 14 amino acids. Germline-derived CDR1 and CDR2 are SGHNT and YYREEE (reference sequence). Trimming removed 5 bases from V and 6 bases from J; junction bases left unmatched: 9. The CDR3 loop reads CASSSLAGRKTQYF. CDR3 sequence (DNA): TGTGCCAGCAGTTCCCTAGCGGGTAGGAAGACCCAGTACTTC.

The genes are TRBV3-1 and TRBJ2-3; 8 bases line up with TRBD1. Losses at the gene ends were 3 bases for V and 6 bases for J; bases not matched to a gene: 5. In germline, CDR1 is LGHDT, CDR2 YNNKEL (reference sequence). This CDR3 has 14 amino acids. The CDR3 reads CASSQRQGRDTQYF. The CDR3 coding sequence is TGTGCCAGCAGCCAGAGACAGGGGCGTGATACGCAGTATTTT.

This clonotype was counted between two and nine times. The V gene is TRBV20-1, the J gene TRBJ2-7; tentatively, D is TRBD1 (6 bases). Trimming shortened V by 6 bases and J by 0 bases, and 18 bases separated the two germline ends. The CDR3 is 15 residues long. Germline CDR1 is DFQATT and CDR2 is SNEGSKA (reference sequence). The CDR3 sequence is CSAEGRTRGSYEQYF. DNA of the CDR3: TGCAGTGCCGAGGGTCGAACCAGGGGCTCCTACGAGCAGTACTTC.

This clonotype has more than one count but fewer than ten. The chain carries TRBV29-1 and TRBJ2-1; D could derive from TRBD1 or TRBD2 (7 bases each). V lost 3 bases and J lost 7, with 16 bases in between. In germline, CDR1 is SQVTM, CDR2 ANQGSEA. This CDR3 comprises 14 residues. CDR3 DNA: TGCAGCGTTGAGTGGGGCAGGGGGGGTAATGAGCAGTTCTTC. Its protein product is CSVEWGRGGNEQFF.

The chain carries TRBV5-1 and TRBJ1-6; tentatively, D is TRBD1 (6 bases). CDR1 and CDR2 (germline): SGHRS, YFSETQ. The CDR3 totals 13 residues. The V end was cut by 3 bases, the J end by 15 bases, with 16 bases between. The CDR3 DNA reads as TGCGCCAGCAGCTCGGACAGCGAGAGCCTCCTCCACTTT. The encoded protein is CASSSDSESLLHF.

The gene calls are TRBV5-1 and TRBJ2-5, with D maybe TRBD1 (5 bases). Trimming took off 3 bases at V and 4 bases at J, with 16 bases between the two ends. The CDR3 has 15 amino acids. In germline, CDR1 is SGHRS, CDR2 YFSETQ. This chain's CDR3 is CASSSTLQGGETQYF. The CDR3 DNA reads as TGCGCCAGCAGCTCGACCCTTCAGGGCGGAGAGACCCAGTACTTC.

This clonotype appeared once. The junction does not match germline at one end; this may be a read error. This chain links TRBV11-3 with TRBJ2-3; no clear D. Germline V gene lookup returns CDR1 SGHNT and CDR2 YENEEA. This CDR3 region has 13 residues. The CDR3 protein is CTSSLDATDTQYF. For the CDR3, the DNA is TGTACCAGCAGCTTGGACGCCACAGATACGCAGTATTTT.

V gene TRBV12-3 or TRBV12-4 combines with J gene TRBJ2-4; no clear D gene. The CDR3 sequence is 16 residues long. V was trimmed by 5 bases and J by 0 bases, leaving 14 bases between them. The CDR3 DNA follows: TGTGCCAGCAGTCAAAACACGTTCGGAGCCAAAAACATTCAGTACTTC. This gives the protein CASSQNTFGAKNIQYF.

This chain links TRBV6-5 with TRBJ1-1, with D maybe TRBD1 (5 bases). The germline gives CDR1 MNHEY, CDR2 SVGAGI. This CDR3 contains 13 residues. Trimming removed 2 bases at V and 3 bases at J, with 7 bases between. CDR3 DNA sequence: TGTGCCAGCAGTTACGGGGGGGACACTGAAGCTTTCTTT. Its protein is CASSYGGDTEAFF.

This clonotype was detected a few times. The chain has TRBV18 and TRBJ1-1; D ambiguous. Germline CDR1 reads KGHSH; CDR2 reads LQKENI. Trimming stripped 2 bases from V and 5 bases from J, with 12 bases between. The CDR3 has 14 amino acids. The chain's CDR3 is CASSPSFSGTEAFF. The CDR3 DNA reads TGTGCCAGCTCACCAAGCTTTTCGGGGACTGAAGCTTTCTTT.

This clonotype was seen more than once but under ten times. The V call is TRBV7-2, the J call TRBJ2-7, with a possible D match to TRBD2 (5 bases). Germline values: CDR1 SGHTA, CDR2 FQGNSA. CDR3 size: 13 residues. V shed 5 bases and J shed 7 bases, with 15 bases lying between them. The CDR3 is CASSPGVTGEQYF. Written as DNA, the CDR3 is TGTGCCAGCAGCCCCGGGGTTACGGGAGAGCAGTACTTC.

This clonotype was detected ten times or more. V and J are TRBV6-5 and TRBJ2-1; 10 bases fit TRBD2. The CDR3 spans 15 residues. Unmatched junction bases numbered 4, after V lost 5 bases and J lost 3 bases. Germline lookup yields CDR1 MNHEY and CDR2 SVGAGI. The CDR3 sequence: CASSSGGADYNEQFF. CDR3 nucleotides: TGTGCCAGCAGTAGCGGGGGGGCAGACTACAATGAGCAGTTCTTC.

This clonotype was detected a few times. This rearrangement joins TRBV28 to TRBJ2-5, with unresolved D. Trimming left V 6 bases short and J 2 bases short, with 16 bases between. The CDR3 contains 15 residues. The germline V gene has CDR1 MDHEN and CDR2 SYDVKM. CDR3 protein: CASSQTWTGQETQYF. For the CDR3, the DNA is TGTGCCAGCAGCCAAACATGGACGGGTCAAGAGACCCAGTACTTC. Complete variable domain (other parts from reference TRBV28 and TRBJ2-5): DVKVTQSSRYLVKRTGEKVFLECVQDMDHENMFWYRQDPGLGLRLIYFSYDVKMKEKGDIPEGYSVSREKKERFSLILESASTNQTSMYLCASSQTWTGQETQYFGPGTRLLVL.

The V gene is TRBV5-5, the J gene TRBJ1-1; a possible D gene is TRBD1 (6 bases). This CDR3 comprises 11 residues. Germline lookup yields CDR1 SGHKS and CDR2 YYEKEE (reference sequence). The V end lost 4 bases, the J end lost 8 bases, and 9 bases lay between the germline ends. The CDR3 bases are TGTGCCAGCAGCAAGGGGACAGAAGCTTTCTTT. This gives the protein CASSKGTEAFF.

This chain uses TRBV28 with TRBJ2-7; tentative D call: TRBD1 (6 bases). The CDR3 has 15 residues. Germline loops: CDR1 MDHEN, CDR2 SYDVKM. V was cut by 5 bases and J by 6 bases, with 20 bases left in between. CDR3 sequence reads: CASSIPQGGTAEQYF. The CDR3 nucleotides are TGTGCCAGCAGTATTCCACAGGGTGGGACCGCCGAGCAGTACTTC.

This clonotype was counted between two and nine times. The chain links TRBV10-3 to TRBJ1-6, with D perhaps TRBD1 (6 bases). Trimming took 7 bases from V and 7 from J, leaving 11 bases between them. The CDR3 has 13 residues. Germline-derived CDR1 and CDR2 are ENHRY and SYGVKD. The CDR3 region is CAIKSQGNSPLHF. CDR3 nucleotides: TGTGCCATCAAATCACAGGGAAATTCACCCCTCCACTTT.

About this clonotype itself: Compared with germline, one end of the junction differs, possibly owing to a read error. The V call is TRBV12-3 or TRBV12-4, the J call TRBJ2-3; no definite D call. The length of the CDR3 is 12 residues. The CDR3 sequence: CASSGRPDMQYF. As DNA, the CDR3 is TGTGCCAGCAGTGGTCGACCAGATATGCAGTATTTT.

This clonotype was found a few times. V and J are TRBV7-8 and TRBJ2-7; the D gene is possibly TRBD1 (6 bases). CDR1 SGHVS and CDR2 FQNEAQ come from the germline V gene. This CDR3 comprises 15 residues. V gave up 5 bases and J gave up 5 bases, with 19 bases separating them. CDR3 DNA sequence: TGTGCCAGCAGCCCCCAGGGACACCGACGGGACGAGCAGTACTTC. Amino acid sequence: CASSPQGHRRDEQYF.

Only a few counts were recorded for this clonotype. This chain connects TRBV7-2 to TRBJ1-2; possibly TRBD1 for D (6 bases). The CDR3 is 15 amino acids. Germline V gives CDR1 SGHTA, CDR2 FQGNSA. Trimming cost V 2 bases and J 3 bases, with 13 bases left between them. Written as DNA, the CDR3 is TGTGCCAGCAGCTTATCCGGGGGCGGGTACTATGGCTACACCTTC. Encoded protein: CASSLSGGGYYGYTF.

This clonotype was picked up a small number of times. J is TRBJ1-6 and V is TRBV6-5, with 8 bases fitting TRBD1. CDR3 length: 15 amino acids. The germline CDR1 and CDR2 sequences are MNHEY and SVGAGI. Unmatched junction bases numbered 8, after V lost 5 bases and J lost 8 bases. CDR3 loop: CASSQSTGADSPLHF. In nucleotides, the CDR3 is TGTGCCAGCAGTCAATCGACAGGGGCGGATTCACCCCTCCACTTT.

The chain carries TRBV28 and TRBJ2-7, with 7 positions matching TRBD2. V shed 3 bases and J 2 bases; nucleotides not matched to a gene: 4. The length of the CDR3 is 14 residues. CDR1 and CDR2 (germline): MDHEN, SYDVKM. Here the CDR3 DNA reads TGTGCCAGCAGTTTGAGACTAGCCCCCTACGAGCAGTACTTC. Protein sequence: CASSLRLAPYEQYF.

As to this clonotype: Given the absence of the conserved phenylalanine or tryptophan at the CDR3 end, a read error is likely. The chain joins TRBV6-1 to TRBJ1-2, with TRBD1 identical over 7 bases. This CDR3 is built from 18 residues. After removal of 0 bases from V and 0 bases from J, the junction contained 10 bases not matched to a gene. CDR1 is MNHNS, CDR2 SASEGT, per germline. CDR3 amino acids: CASSEALRDRASNYGYTI. The CDR3 DNA reads as TGTGCCAGCAGTGAAGCGCTTCGAGACAGGGCCTCTAACTATGGCTACACCATC.

This clonotype was observed a few times. The CDR3 loop reads CSAAGGFGELFF. The CDR3 DNA sequence: TGCAGCGCTGCGGGAGGGTTCGGGGAGCTGTTTTTT. The rearrangement joins TRBV29-1 to TRBJ2-2, with 9 bases matching TRBD2. Germline loops: CDR1 SQVTM, CDR2 ANQGSEA. V dropped 7 bases and J dropped 7; count of bases not matched to a gene: 4. The CDR3 runs 12 residues.

This clonotype has only a few counts. The chain combines TRBV5-1 with TRBJ1-2; 7 bases agree with TRBD1. Germline V gives CDR1 SGHRS, CDR2 YFSETQ. The CDR3 extends over 14 amino acids. V lost 5 bases and J lost 4; bases outside the gene matches: 8. CDR3 sequence: CASRRSKGAYGYTF. The CDR3 coding sequence is TGCGCCAGCAGAAGGTCCAAGGGGGCCTATGGCTACACCTTC.

V and J are TRBV5-6 and TRBJ2-3; a possible D gene is TRBD2 (6 bases). The CDR3 sequence is 14 residues long. Trimming pared 4 bases from V and 4 bases from J, leaving 13 bases between. Looked up from germline, CDR1 is SGHDT and CDR2 is YYEEEE. The chain's CDR3 is CASSLRSSADTQYF. The CDR3 region has the DNA TGTGCCAGCAGCCTTAGGTCTAGCGCAGATACGCAGTATTTT. The whole variable domain, remainder taken from reference TRBV5-6 and TRBJ2-3, is DAGVTQSPTHLIKTRGQQVTLRCSPKSGHDTVSWYQQALGQGPQFIFQYYEEEERQRGNFPDRFSGHQFPNYSSELNVNALLLGDSALYLCASSLRSSADTQYFGPGTRLTVL.